The sequence of this TCR beta chain was determined in a study of T cells in Graves' hyperthyroidism and ophthalmopathy. This clonotype was picked up many times. Source material for PBMCs was about 10 ml fresh peripheral blood. Germline V gene lookup returns CDR1 MNHNS and CDR2 SASEGT. The CDR3 has 15 amino acids. The V and J ends lost 5 bases and 0 bases respectively, with 13 bases between them. The CDR3 regions of TCR beta were amplified from RNA transcripts. The TCR CDR3 first-round RT-PCR relied on the HTBI primer set. TCRdb itself ran the multiplex PCR reads through MiXCR, one entry per CDR3 protein. This table holds about 640,000 distinct CDR3 sequences, more than 20% found once.

J is TRBJ1-2 and V is TRBV6-1, with D unresolved. This TCR came from a young man with Graves' ophthalmopathy. Sequencing was carried out using blood. CDR3 residues: CASSLTQLANYGYTF. The CDR3 coding sequence is TGTGCCAGCAGTTTGACACAATTAGCTAACTATGGCTACACCTTC.